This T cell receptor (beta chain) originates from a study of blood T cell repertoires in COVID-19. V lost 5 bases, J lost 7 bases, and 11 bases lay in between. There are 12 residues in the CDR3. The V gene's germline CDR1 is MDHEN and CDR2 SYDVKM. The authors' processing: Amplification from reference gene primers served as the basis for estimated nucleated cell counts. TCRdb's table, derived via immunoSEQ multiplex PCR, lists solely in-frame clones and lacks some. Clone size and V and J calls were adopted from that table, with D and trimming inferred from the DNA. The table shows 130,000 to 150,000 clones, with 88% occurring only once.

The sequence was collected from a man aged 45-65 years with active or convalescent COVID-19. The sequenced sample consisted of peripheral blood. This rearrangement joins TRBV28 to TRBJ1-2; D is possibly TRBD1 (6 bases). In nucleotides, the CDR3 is TGTGCCAGCAGTCTGAACAGGGCTGGCTACACCTTC. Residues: CASSLNRAGYTF.